The 5 T cell receptor beta chains below come from one sample, sequenced in a study of beta chain features in type 1 diabetes. General observations from the study: In all four CD4+ subsets, TCRB CDR3 length was significantly, moderately reduced in type 1 diabetes.

Their cognate antigens are unknown. Isolated RNA was reverse transcribed in full, so expressed TCRB transcripts were sequenced. The method was immunoSEQ multiplex PCR; TCRdb's version includes in-frame clones alone and lacks a portion of them. The sample records 93,000 or so clones, 25% to 35% being singletons. The sequenced sample was central memory CD4+ T cells from blood. The receptors were sampled from a woman aged 18 to 35 with type 1 diabetes.

This chain links TRBV6-1 with TRBJ1-5; 10 positions match TRBD1. The CDR3 runs 14 residues. Germline V gene data show CDR1 as MNHNS and CDR2 as SASEGT. V trimming: 6 bases; J trimming: 5 bases; junction bases outside the gene matches: 4. As DNA, the CDR3 is TGTGCCAGCAGGAAAGGGACAGGGGATCAGCCCCAGCATTTT. It codes for CASRKGTGDQPQHF.

This rearrangement joins TRBV4-2 to TRBJ1-1, with D perhaps TRBD1 (5 bases). The CDR3 spans 16 residues. From germline, CDR1 is LGHNA and CDR2 YNFKEQ. Trimming pared 3 bases from V and 0 bases from J, leaving 14 bases between. The CDR3 DNA reads as TGTGCCAGCAGCCACGCCGGGACTCACATGAACACTGAAGCTTTCTTT. This gives the protein CASSHAGTHMNTEAFF.

The gene calls are TRBV27 and TRBJ1-1, with TRBD1 matching 8 bases. This CDR3 comprises 15 residues. V lost 5 bases, J lost 4 bases, and 9 bases stayed unmatched. Germline assignment: CDR1 MNHEY and CDR2 SMNVEV (reference sequence). CDR3 in DNA: TGTGCCAGCAGTCCCAACGACAGGGGAGGCACTGAAGCTTTCTTT. It translates to CASSPNDRGGTEAFF.

This clone has more than one count but fewer than ten. An end of the junction differs from the germline gene, which may be a read error. The same CDR3 also results from other DNA sequences found in this sample. This chain connects TRBV7-2 to TRBJ1-2; the D gene is possibly TRBD1 (5 bases). Germline CDR1 SGHTA, CDR2 FQGNSA. The CDR3 spans 15 residues. The CDR3 loop reads CASSPEGGTNYGYTF. CDR3 in DNA: TGTGCCAGCAGCCCCGAGGGAGGGACTAACTATGGCTACACTTTC.

This clone was counted a few times. The chain is built from TRBV15 and TRBJ1-2; 7 bases match TRBD1. V lost 5 bases, J lost 7 bases, and 4 bases stayed unmatched. The germline V gene has CDR1 LNHNV and CDR2 YYDKDF (reference sequence). The CDR3 extends over 12 amino acids. DNA for the CDR3: TGTGCCACCAGCGAAGGGGGCTTTGGCTACACCTTC. It codes for CATSEGGFGYTF.